These 18 T cell receptor beta chains share one sample of origin, sequenced in a study of chemoradiotherapy in HPV16-positive cancers. Data came from immunoSEQ multiplex PCR; TCRdb stores just in-frame clones and leaves some out. The sample lists approximately 5,000 clones; around 80% were seen once. This material was obtained from a patient who underwent chemoradiotherapy. These receptors were collected from a human donor with HPV-associated anogenital cancer.

The chain couples TRBV28 to TRBJ1-5; D not certain. V was trimmed by 8 bases and J by 1 base, leaving 9 bases between them. CDR1 MDHEN and CDR2 SYDVKM come from the germline V gene. CDR3 size: 13 residues. The CDR3 sequence is CASGSASNQPQHF. As DNA, the CDR3 is TGTGCCAGCGGGTCAGCGAGCAATCAGCCCCAGCATTTT.

J is TRBJ2-1 and V is TRBV7-2; 8 bases agree with TRBD1. This CDR3 contains 15 residues. J was trimmed by 6 bases and V by 2 bases; bases with no gene match: 6. Germline-derived CDR1 and CDR2 are SGHTA and FQGNSA. CDR3 sequence (DNA): TGTGCCAGCAGCTTAACCCCCAGGGGGCGCAATGAGCAGTTCTTC. It codes for CASSLTPRGRNEQFF.

The CDR3 region is CASSLTSGTDTQYF. CDR3 sequence (DNA): TGTGCCAGCAGCTTGACTAGCGGCACAGATACGCAGTATTTT. The chain recombines TRBV11-3 with TRBJ2-3, with 8 bases fitting TRBD2. CDR1 is SGHNT and CDR2 is YENEEA in the germline V gene. This CDR3 has 14 amino acids. With V trimmed by 3 bases and J by 1 base, 0 bases remained unmatched.

This clone was seen a few times. The chain joins TRBV10-3 to TRBJ1-1, with 7 nucleotides matching TRBD1. With 0 bases clipped from V and 2 bases from J, the junction kept 6 bases outside the gene matches. The CDR3 extends over 16 amino acids. CDR1 is ENHRY and CDR2 is SYGVKD in the germline V gene. In nucleotides, the CDR3 is TGTGCCATCAGTGAGTCGAATGGACAGGTTAACACTGAAGCTTTCTTT. Encoded protein: CAISESNGQVNTEAFF.

The rearrangement uses TRBV7-9 and TRBJ2-5; D gene ambiguous. The ends were cut back, 4 bases at V and 4 bases at J, with 4 bases in the middle. CDR3 length equals 11 residues. From germline, CDR1 is SEHNR and CDR2 FQNEAQ (reference sequence). The CDR3 spells CASSSRETQYF. For the CDR3, the DNA is TGTGCCAGCAGCTCTCGAGAGACCCAGTACTTC.

The V gene is TRBV28, the J gene TRBJ1-1; D is possibly TRBD1 (6 bases). The CDR3 consists of 11 residues. Per germline, CDR1 MDHEN and CDR2 SYDVKM. The CDR3 DNA follows: TGTGCGGGGGCTCGGAACACTGAAGCTTTCTTT. Protein sequence: CAGARNTEAFF.

The rearrangement links TRBV30 to TRBJ1-6, with D unclear. The CDR3 loop spans 12 amino acids. The germline CDR1 and CDR2 sequences are GTSNPN and SVGIG (reference sequence). V shed 1 base and J shed 10 bases, with 8 bases lying between them. CDR3 in amino acids: CAWSGAISPLHF. The CDR3 bases are TGTGCCTGGAGTGGGGCCATATCACCCCTCCACTTT.

This chain's CDR3 is CASSIGAGPRTEAFF. The CDR3 bases are TGTGCCAGTAGTATAGGGGCAGGGCCGAGGACTGAAGCTTTCTTT. The gene calls are TRBV19 and TRBJ1-1; possibly TRBD1 for D (5 bases). V was shortened by 1 base and J by 5 bases, with 14 bases between the two germline ends. The CDR3 covers 15 residues. Per the germline V gene, CDR1 is LNHDA and CDR2 is SQIVND (reference sequence).

The count of this clone is one. The chain carries TRBV4-3 and TRBJ2-1, with 10 positions matching TRBD2. Losses at the gene ends were 4 bases for V and 0 bases for J; bases not matched to a gene: 21. Germline values: CDR1 LGHNA, CDR2 YSLEER. CDR3 length: 22 residues. CDR3 loop: CASSRRKKREGIIKSSYNEQFF. The CDR3 nucleotides are TGCGCCAGCAGCCGCCGAAAAAAGCGGGAGGGAATTATAAAAAGCTCCTACAATGAGCAGTTCTTC.

The V gene is TRBV11-3, the J gene TRBJ1-1; D gene ambiguous. The CDR3 covers 15 residues. Germline V CDR1 and CDR2: SGHNT, YENEEA. Trimming removed 0 bases at V and 8 bases at J, with 16 bases between. The CDR3 here is CASSLDGSGSREAFF. The CDR3 DNA follows: TGTGCCAGCAGCTTAGACGGTTCTGGCAGCAGAGAAGCTTTCTTT.

The chain has TRBV5-1 and TRBJ2-3; possible D gene TRBD2, 5 bases. Germline CDR1 reads SGHRS; CDR2 reads YFSETQ. Trimming took 0 bases from V and 6 from J, leaving 11 bases between them. This CDR3 is built from 14 residues. CDR3 amino acids: CASSLDIGMDTQYF. In nucleotides, the CDR3 is TGCGCCAGCAGCTTGGACATCGGGATGGATACGCAGTATTTT. Supplemented by reference TRBV5-1 and TRBJ2-3, the full variable domain reads KAGVTQTPRYLIKTRGQQVTLSCSPISGHRSVSWYQQTPGQGLQFLFEYFSETQRNKGNFPGRFSGRQFSNSRSEMNVSTLELGDSALYLCASSLDIGMDTQYFGPGTRLTVL.

This clone showed up just a few times. The V call is TRBV9, the J call TRBJ1-1; no clear D gene. Germline CDR1 is SGDLS and CDR2 is YYNGEE. This CDR3 has 13 residues. V was trimmed by 4 bases and J by 5 bases, leaving 12 bases between them. CDR3 in amino acids: CASSNSERTEAFF. For the CDR3, the DNA is TGTGCCAGCAGCAATAGTGAGAGGACTGAAGCTTTCTTT.

This rearrangement joins TRBV27 to TRBJ2-7; weak D call: TRBD1 (6 bases). V shed 4 bases and J shed 2 bases, with 15 bases lying between them. The germline V gene encodes CDR1 MNHEY and CDR2 SMNVEV (reference sequence). The CDR3 is made up of 15 amino acids. CDR3: CASSSHRATAYEQYV. DNA of the CDR3: TGTGCCAGCAGTTCACACAGGGCTACAGCCTACGAGCAGTACGTC.

The V and J genes are TRBV19 and TRBJ2-3, with a possible D match to TRBD1 (5 bases). Per germline, CDR1 LNHDA and CDR2 SQIVND (reference sequence). Trimming took 5 bases from V and 2 from J, leaving 14 bases between them. The CDR3 contains 15 residues. The CDR3 nucleotides read TGTGCCAGTAGTGGGGCTAGGATGGTCACAGATACGCAGTATTTT. Translating it yields CASSGARMVTDTQYF.

The rearrangement uses TRBV7-2 and TRBJ1-2; no clear D. Germline lookup yields CDR1 SGHTA and CDR2 FQGNSA. The CDR3 runs 12 residues. The V gene lost 5 bases and the J gene lost 4 bases, with 8 bases spanning the gap. In DNA form, the CDR3 reads TGTGCCAGCAGCCGCTCTGGCTATGGCTACACCTTC. Encoded protein: CASSRSGYGYTF. The whole variable domain, remainder taken from reference TRBV7-2 and TRBJ1-2, is GAGVSQSPSNKVTEKGKDVELRCDPISGHTALYWYRQSLGQGLEFLIYFQGNSAPDKSGLPSDRFSAERTGGSVSTLTIQRTQQEDSAVYLCASSRSGYGYTFGSGTRLTVV.

J is TRBJ2-7 and V is TRBV5-5, with TRBD2 matching 10 bases. CDR3 length: 15 amino acids. Germline V gene lookup returns CDR1 SGHKS and CDR2 YYEKEE (reference sequence). V shed 2 bases and J 7 bases; nucleotides not matched to a gene: 9. Here the CDR3 DNA reads TGTGCCAGCAGCTTCAGTAGCGGGGGGTCGGGTGAGCAGTACGTC. This sequence encodes CASSFSSGGSGEQYV.

This clone was observed a handful of times. The chain has TRBV6-1 and TRBJ1-2; D is undetermined. V was cut by 6 bases and J by 5 bases, with 16 bases left in between. Germline V lookup: CDR1 MNHNS, CDR2 SASEGT. This CDR3 region has 14 residues. The CDR3 region has the DNA TGTGCCAGCAGGGGTGGTGGCGGACGATATGGCTACACCTTC. It is translated as CASRGGGGRYGYTF.

V is TRBV5-1 and J is TRBJ2-7; a possible D gene is TRBD1 (6 bases). Germline V gene lookup returns CDR1 SGHRS and CDR2 YFSETQ. The CDR3 is made up of 16 amino acids. V dropped 3 bases and J dropped 1 base, with 17 bases sitting between them. CDR3 sequence (DNA): TGCGCCAGCAGCTCAAGGGGGACAACGAATTCCTACGAGCAGTACTTC. Translated: CASSSRGTTNSYEQYF.